This is a list of T cell receptor beta chains from one sample in a study of blood T cell repertoires in COVID-19. Profiled with immunoSEQ multiplex PCR; TCRdb holds only in-frame clones, not every one. Of approximately 140,000 clones listed, 70% to 90% are singletons. Material for sequencing was peripheral blood. These receptor sequences come from a woman aged 60 to 75 with acute or convalescent COVID-19. Both conserved end residues are part of each CDR3. The D gene is left open where the match is weak. Not every row has a clone size; where given, it reads once, few, many or a size class.

size	D	V	J	CDR3	DNA
.	.	TRBV7-3	TRBJ2-2	CASSESLNTGELFF	TGTGCCAGCAGCGAAAGCCTGAACACCGGGGAGCTGTTTTTT
few	TRBD1	TRBV6-2/TRBV6-3	TRBJ2-1	CASSTGTGLINEQFF	TGTGCCAGCAGTACCGGGACAGGGTTGATCAATGAGCAGTTCTTC
.	TRBD2	TRBV18	TRBJ2-7	CASSPPGRTRENEQYF	TGTGCCAGCTCACCACCTGGACGGACGCGGGAGAACGAGCAGTACTTC
.	.	TRBV30	TRBJ2-7	CAWSGGGGEQYF	TGTGCCTGGAGTGGAGGTGGTGGCGAGCAGTACTTC
.	TRBD1	TRBV6-5	TRBJ2-7	CASSYSGQGAYEQYF	TGTGCCAGCAGTTACTCGGGACAGGGGGCCTACGAGCAGTACTTC
.	.	TRBV4-1	TRBJ1-3	CASSSMRVGNTIYF	TGCGCCAGCAGCTCGATGAGGGTTGGAAACACCATATATTTT
once	.	TRBV27	TRBJ1-5	CASSLRQGINQPQHF	TGTGCCAGCAGTTTGAGGCAGGGAATAAATCAGCCCCAGCATTTT
.	.	TRBV7-6	TRBJ1-1	CASSARGMNTEAFF	TGTGCCAGCAGCGCCAGAGGGATGAACACTGAAGCTTTCTTT
.	TRBD2	TRBV24-1	TRBJ2-3	CATSDPSGGIDTQYF	TGTGCCACCAGTGACCCTAGCGGGGGCATCGATACGCAGTATTTT
.	.	TRBV5-6	TRBJ2-7	CASSLIKPLGGEQYF	TGTGCCAGCAGCTTGATAAAACCGTTGGGAGGCGAGCAGTACTTC
.	.	TRBV24-1	TRBJ1-5	CATSPRGRDQPQHF	TGTGCCACCAGTCCCAGGGGCCGGGATCAGCCCCAGCATTTT
.	.	TRBV10-3	TRBJ1-5	CAISESQGFGQPQHF	TGTGCCATCAGTGAGTCACAGGGTTTCGGACAGCCCCAGCATTTT
.	.	TRBV5-4	TRBJ2-7	CASSPPAGEQYF	TGTGCCAGCAGCCCCCCGGCGGGCGAGCAGTACTTC
.	.	TRBV7-9	TRBJ2-5	CASSYAGRGGGETQYF	TGTGCCAGCAGCTACGCTGGAAGGGGTGGGGGCGAGACCCAGTACTTC
.	TRBD1	TRBV19	TRBJ2-1	CASSTGTGGDEQFF	TGTGCCAGTAGCACCGGGACAGGGGGCGATGAGCAGTTCTTC
.	.	TRBV5-1	TRBJ1-2	CASSLYPPSIYGYTF	TGCGCCAGCAGCTTGTATCCCCCTTCTATCTATGGCTACACCTTC